This is a list of T cell receptor beta chains from one sample in a study of cytomegalovirus exposure and HLA in healthy donors. TCRdb keeps only in-frame clones here, not all; method: immunoSEQ multiplex PCR. The sample shows about 140,000 clones, around 75% of them seen only once. Sequenced sample: PBMCs. These receptors came from a female donor in good health and CMV-seronegative. Both conserved end residues are part of each CDR3. A D gene is named only where the DNA matches it firmly. Not all rows give a size; the values are once, few, many and, for expanded clones, a class.

d_gene,v_gene,abundance,j_gene,CDR3nt,CDR3aa
TRBD1,TRBV7-2,.,TRBJ2-5,TGTGCCAGCAGCTTAGGACAGGGTGGGGGACAAGAGACCCAGTACTTC,CASSLGQGGGQETQYF
TRBD2,TRBV7-3,.,TRBJ2-3,TGTGCCAGCAGCACAACCGGGACTAGCGGCACAGATACGCAGTATTTT,CASSTTGTSGTDTQYF
.,TRBV28,.,TRBJ2-1,TGTGCCAGCAGTCCACAGCCAGCCTCCTACAATGAGCAGTTCTTC,CASSPQPASYNEQFF
.,TRBV7-3,few,TRBJ2-1,TGTGCCAGCAGCCTGACTAGTCTCTCCTACAATGAGCAGTTCTTC,CASSLTSLSYNEQFF
TRBD2,TRBV29-1,.,TRBJ2-1,TGCAGCGTTGAGTTATCGAGCGGGAGGGACAATGAGCAGTTCTTC,CSVELSSGRDNEQFF
.,TRBV7-9,.,TRBJ2-5,TGTGCCAGCAGCTTAAGGCCGGGAGAGACCCAGTACTTC,CASSLRPGETQYF
.,TRBV18,.,TRBJ1-1,TGTGCCAGCTCACCGGAGAGGAACACTGAAGCTTTCTTT,CASSPERNTEAFF
TRBD1,TRBV5-1,once,TRBJ2-7,TGCGCCAGCAGCTTGGGACAGGGCTGGGTCGAGCAGTACTTC,CASSLGQGWVEQYF
.,TRBV5-1,.,TRBJ2-1,TGCGCCAGCAGCTTGGGCCAGGGTTGGTACAATGAGCAGTTCTTC,CASSLGQGWYNEQFF
.,TRBV10-3,.,TRBJ1-1,TGTGCCATCAGTGGTACAGGTAAAAACACTGAAGCTTTCTTT,CAISGTGKNTEAFF
TRBD2,TRBV5-1,few,TRBJ2-7,TGCGCCAGCAGCTTGGCTAGCGGTAACTACGAGCAGTACTTC,CASSLASGNYEQYF
TRBD2,TRBV19,few,TRBJ2-7,TGTGCCAGTAGTAGGGGGACTAGCTCCCTCGAGCAGTACTTC,CASSRGTSSLEQYF
TRBD2,TRBV5-1,.,TRBJ2-7,TGCGCCAGCAGCTTGGGGGGACTAGCGGGAGACGAGCAGTACTTC,CASSLGGLAGDEQYF
.,TRBV19,once,TRBJ1-1,TGTGCCAGTTCCGGGGGAACGATGAACACTGAAGCTTTCTTT,CASSGGTMNTEAFF
TRBD2,TRBV10-2,.,TRBJ2-4,TGCGCCAGCAGTGACTCGGCTAGCGGGAGGCCATACTTC,CASSDSASGRPYF
.,TRBV5-1,.,TRBJ1-4,TGCGCCAGCAGCTCCACTGGGGGGAACAATGAAAAACTGTTTTTT,CASSSTGGNNEKLFF
.,TRBV6-6,.,TRBJ2-3,TGTGCCAGCAGTTCTAGCACAGATACGCAGTATTTT,CASSSSTDTQYF
TRBD1,TRBV6-5,.,TRBJ1-2,TGTGCCAGCAGTTACAGGACAGGGACCTACACCTTC,CASSYRTGTYTF
.,TRBV9,once,TRBJ2-5,TGTGCCAGCAGCCAGACAGAAGAGACCCAGTACTTC,CASSQTEETQYF
.,TRBV27,once,TRBJ1-5,TGTGCCAGCAGTTTAGGTTGGGGGGGCAGCAATCAGCCCCAGCATTTT,CASSLGWGGSNQPQHF
.,TRBV19,few,TRBJ1-1,TGTGCCAGTAGAAGAGAGAACACTGAAGCTTTCTTT,CASRRENTEAFF
.,TRBV30,.,TRBJ1-5,TGTGCCTGGAGTGGCCAGGGCAATCAGCCCCAGCATTTT,CAWSGQGNQPQHF
.,TRBV10-2,.,TRBJ1-4,TGCGCCAGCAGTGAGTCGAACAGGGAAGAAAAACTGTTTTTT,CASSESNREEKLFF
TRBD1,TRBV5-1,.,TRBJ2-7,TGCGCCAGCAGCTCCCCCGGGACAGGGGGCGGCGAGCAGTACTTC,CASSSPGTGGGEQYF